A single sample gave rise to the 10 T cell receptor beta chains below, sequenced in a study of T-cell memory formation after mild COVID-19. A single record per CDR3 protein comes from TCRdb applying MiXCR to the 5' RACE reads. The sample carries about 200,000 distinct CDR3 sequences, about 18% recorded once. The source material was PBMCs or a T cell subset sorted from them (not recorded which). The source is an adult woman who had mild COVID-19 (a few samples of this study predate the infection). Cell type and time point are not known.

This clonotype was found once. The V gene is TRBV10-3, the J gene TRBJ1-1, with D uncertain. V was trimmed by 11 bases and J by 3 bases, leaving 16 bases between them. Germline V gene data show CDR1 as ENHRY and CDR2 as SYGVKD. The CDR3 spans 13 residues. CDR3 amino acids: CAVAGISDTEAFF. CDR3 DNA sequence: TGTGCCGTAGCCGGGATTTCGGACACTGAAGCTTTCTTT.

This clonotype was detected only a few times. The V call is TRBV18, the J call TRBJ2-3; 7 positions match TRBD1. Looked up from germline, CDR1 is KGHSH and CDR2 is LQKENI. The CDR3 consists of 17 residues. Trimming cost V 4 bases and J 0 bases; bases outside gene matches: 10. The CDR3 bases are TGTGCCAGCTCACACAGACAAAGGACAGGAAGCACAGATACGCAGTATTTT. Translation gives CASSHRQRTGSTDTQYF.

The CDR3 protein is CASSFRAWLNTGELFF. CDR3 DNA: TGTGCCAGCAGCTTTAGGGCGTGGCTTAACACCGGGGAGCTGTTTTTT. The genes are TRBV7-9 and TRBJ2-2; no clear D. This CDR3 comprises 16 residues. The V gene lost 3 bases and the J gene lost 2 bases, with 13 bases spanning the gap. Germline V gene lookup returns CDR1 SEHNR and CDR2 FQNEAQ (reference sequence). Drawing the rest from reference TRBV7-9 and TRBJ2-2, the complete variable domain is DTGVSQNPRHKITKRGQNVTFRCDPISEHNRLYWYRQTLGQGPEFLTYFQNEAQLEKSRLLSDRFSAERPKGSFSTLEIQRTEQGDSAMYLCASSFRAWLNTGELFFGEGSRLTVL.

This clonotype was found a few times. The chain employs TRBV12-3 or TRBV12-4 and TRBJ2-6; D may be TRBD1 (6 bases). This CDR3 spans 17 amino acids. Between the trimmed V and J ends, which lost 3 bases and 3 bases, there was a span of 15 bases. DNA for the CDR3: TGTGCCAGCAGTTTGGGATTGGGGGCGCGTGGGGCCAACGTCCTGACTTTC. Encoded protein: CASSLGLGARGANVLTF.

This clonotype was seen more than once but under ten times. CDR3 loop: CASTQAGVLGSDTQYF. The CDR3 DNA is TGCGCCAGCACTCAAGCGGGGGTTCTCGGATCGGATACGCAGTATTTT. The chain joins TRBV5-1 to TRBJ2-3; TRBD2 aligns across 8 bases. The germline V gene encodes CDR1 SGHRS and CDR2 YFSETQ. V dropped 6 bases and J dropped 6; count of bases not matched to a gene: 15. This CDR3 has 16 residues.

This clonotype was counted between two and nine times. V is TRBV29-1 and J is TRBJ1-1; no clear D. Per the germline V gene, CDR1 is SQVTM and CDR2 is ANQGSEA. The CDR3 is 10 amino acids. Trimming cost V 7 bases and J 3 bases, with 6 bases left between them. This CDR3 is CSARDTEAFF. For the CDR3, the DNA is TGCAGCGCTAGAGACACTGAAGCTTTCTTT.

A few counts support this clonotype. The CDR3 sequence: CASSPTGGPGEKLFF. The CDR3, as DNA: TGTGCCAGCAGTCCGACAGGGGGCCCCGGGGAAAAACTGTTTTTT. This chain links TRBV9 with TRBJ1-4; TRBD1 matches 10 bases. CDR3 length: 15 amino acids. CDR1 and CDR2 from the germline V gene are SGDLS and YYNGEE. The junction had 9 bases not matched to a gene; V was cut back by 5 bases and J by 8 bases.

The chain employs TRBV12-3 or TRBV12-4 and TRBJ1-1; 9 nucleotides match TRBD1. The CDR3 sequence is 15 residues long. Trimming at V came to 6 bases and at J to 3 bases, leaving 8 bases not matched to a gene. CDR3 protein: CASSPGQGWDTEAFF. CDR3 in DNA: TGTGCCAGCAGCCCCGGACAGGGGTGGGACACTGAAGCTTTCTTT.

This clonotype showed up many times. The chain carries TRBV3-1 and TRBJ2-3, with D possibly TRBD2 on 5 matching bases. The CDR3 is made up of 13 amino acids. Trimming took 8 bases from V and 7 from J, leaving 16 bases between them. Germline CDR1 and CDR2: LGHDT and YNNKEL (reference sequence). Written as DNA, the CDR3 is TGTGCCAGCGGTCTGGCGGGCATAAATACGCAGTATTTT. The encoded protein is CASGLAGINTQYF.

This chain uses TRBV6-5 with TRBJ2-5; 8 nucleotides match TRBD2. The CDR3 sequence is 13 residues long. V lost 6 bases to trimming and J lost 4 bases; unmatched junction nucleotides: 4. Germline-derived CDR1 and CDR2 are MNHEY and SVGAGI. CDR3 nucleotide sequence: TGTGCCAGCAGAGCGGGGGTCGGAGAGACCCAGTACTTC. Its protein product is CASRAGVGETQYF.